The present T cell receptor beta chain was sequenced within a study of T-cell memory formation after mild COVID-19. Study results and limitations: Mostly located in CM and EM were contracting CD4+ clones, with contracting CD8+ clones located in EMRA.

Concerning this clonotype itself: What it binds is unknown.

CDR3 length: 12 residues. In germline, CDR1 is SNHLY, CDR2 FYNNEI. V was trimmed by 3 bases and J by 7 bases, leaving 7 bases between them. TCRdb re-called the 5' RACE reads with MiXCR, one entry per CDR3 protein. The sample consists of 150,000 or so distinct CDR3 sequences, 20% to 25% of them appearing once. This rearrangement joins TRBV2 to TRBJ2-1, with TRBD1 as a possible D gene (6 bases). This clonotype was sampled from an adult woman who had mild COVID-19 (a few samples of this study predate the infection). Cell type and time point are not known. The source material was PBMCs or a T cell subset sorted from them (not recorded which). The CDR3 loop reads CASSDRGNEQFF. Here the CDR3 DNA reads TGTGCCAGCAGTGACAGGGGAAATGAGCAGTTCTTC. Filled out from reference TRBV2 and TRBJ2-1, the complete variable domain reads EPEVTQTPSHQVTQMGQEVILRCVPISNHLYFYWYRQILGQKVEFLVSFYNNEISEKSEIFDDQFSVERPDGSNFTLKIRSTKLEDSAMYFCASSDRGNEQFFGPGTRLTVL.